This T cell receptor (beta chain) is from a study of somatic mutations in cytotoxic T cells in rheumatoid arthritis. Study-level points and caveats: Between rheumatoid arthritis patients and age-matched healthy controls, CD8+ T-cell clonality showed no significant difference. For about an eighth of the 65 patients, a single CD8+ clone accounted for more than 20% of CD8+ cells.

The CDR3 has 21 residues. CDR1 is LNHNV, CDR2 YYDKDF, per germline (reference sequence). V shed 3 bases and J shed 8 bases, with 34 bases lying between them. Concerning this clone itself: Its target is unknown.

Clones were read by immunoSEQ multiplex PCR, and TCRdb kept only the in-frame ones, dropping some. This sample yields roughly 2,500 clones, of which roughly 80% are seen a single time; about 40% belongs to the top ten. Sequenced sample: CD8+ T cells sorted from blood. The chain is built from TRBV15 and TRBJ2-2; D might be TRBD2 (5 bases). The sequence was collected from a man in his 70s with rheumatoid arthritis. DNA for the CDR3: TGTGCCACCAGCAGGGAACGGACGGGAAGCGACCCCCCCAAGGCGCAGGGGGAGCTGTTTTTT. As protein: CATSRERTGSDPPKAQGELFF.